The 23 T cell receptor beta chains below come from one sample, sequenced in a study of identical twins. TCRdb called the 5' RACE reads again in MiXCR, with one record for every CDR3 protein. The repertoire has hundreds of thousands of distinct CDR3 sequences, around 6% of them found once; the top ten carry 1.5% to 2%. Specimen: naive T cells sorted from blood. The receptors here all came from a man between 18 and 35 years old in good health.

V gene TRBV12-3 or TRBV12-4 combines with J gene TRBJ2-1; D remains unclear. V was cut by 5 bases and J by 0 bases, with 11 bases left in between. This CDR3 is 15 amino acids long. The CDR3 region has the DNA TGTGCCAGCAGTATGAGGCGGAGCTCCTACAATGAGCAGTTCTTC. This gives the protein CASSMRRSSYNEQFF.

There are many counts of this clonotype. This chain links TRBV7-2 with TRBJ2-2; 7 bases agree with TRBD2. The CDR3 has 17 amino acids. From germline, CDR1 is SGHTA and CDR2 FQGNSA. The junction had 11 bases not matched to a gene; V was cut back by 5 bases and J by 2 bases. The CDR3 spells CASSRDQLAKNTGELFF. CDR3 sequence (DNA): TGTGCCAGCAGCAGGGACCAACTAGCGAAAAACACCGGGGAGCTGTTTTTT.

This clonotype showed up many times. V and J are TRBV12-3 or TRBV12-4 and TRBJ2-1; 8 nucleotides match TRBD1. Trimming at V came to 2 bases and at J to 4 bases, leaving 4 bases not matched to a gene. The CDR3 is made up of 15 amino acids. The CDR3 loop reads CASSLLTGGYNEQFF. DNA for the CDR3: TGTGCCAGCAGTTTACTAACAGGGGGTTACAATGAGCAGTTCTTC.

The chain joins TRBV14 to TRBJ2-7; tentatively, D is TRBD1 or TRBD2 (5 bases each). The length of the CDR3 is 15 residues. Germline CDR1 SGHDN, CDR2 FVKESK. V was cut by 5 bases and J by 7 bases, with 21 bases left in between. The CDR3 is CASSMKTGAYFEQYV. The CDR3 DNA reads as TGTGCCAGCAGCATGAAGACCGGGGCCTATTTTGAGCAGTACGTC.

This clonotype was recorded at least ten times. The V gene is TRBV29-1, the J gene TRBJ1-5; unclear D gene. Germline V gene data show CDR1 as SQVTM and CDR2 as ANQGSEA. Trimming removed 5 bases at V and 6 bases at J, with 23 bases between. The CDR3 has 16 residues. CDR3 protein: CSVPSPGPRRTQPQHF. The DNA of the CDR3 is TGCAGCGTTCCCTCACCGGGCCCCAGGCGGACTCAGCCCCAGCATTTT.

This clonotype was seen at least ten times. The J gene is TRBJ1-1, the V gene TRBV24-1; 11 bases agree with TRBD1. The CDR3 length is 14 residues. V lost 5 bases and J lost 11; bases outside the gene matches: 9. Germline V gene data show CDR1 as KGHDR and CDR2 as SFDVKD. DNA of the CDR3: TGTGCCACCAGTGGAACCGGGACAGGGGGTGTTGCTTTCTTT. Its translation: CATSGTGTGGVAFF.

This clonotype was picked up many times. The chain recombines TRBV20-1 with TRBJ2-2; 10 nucleotides match TRBD2. This CDR3 has 16 amino acids. V trimming: 3 bases; J trimming: 5 bases; junction bases outside the gene matches: 9. Germline V gene data show CDR1 as DFQATT and CDR2 as SNEGSKA (reference sequence). CDR3 DNA: TGCAGTGCTAGGCCCCTAGCGGGAGTTGGGACCGGGGAGCTGTTTTTT. Its protein is CSARPLAGVGTGELFF.

This clonotype was detected ten times or more. V is TRBV20-1 and J is TRBJ2-1, with a tentative D call TRBD2 (5 bases). Germline values: CDR1 DFQATT, CDR2 SNEGSKA (reference sequence). Trimming removed 4 bases from V and 4 bases from J, with 11 bases in between. The CDR3 has 13 amino acids. CDR3 DNA sequence: TGCAGTGCTAAGGAGGAGTTTTACAATGAGCAGTTCTTC. Encoded protein: CSAKEEFYNEQFF.

This clonotype was detected many times. For the CDR3, the DNA is TGCAGTGCGTTGCACATGAACACTGAAGCTTTCTTT. Translated: CSALHMNTEAFF. The chain employs TRBV20-1 and TRBJ1-1; D is unclear. CDR1 is DFQATT, CDR2 SNEGSKA, per germline (reference sequence). The CDR3 covers 12 residues. Trimming took 6 bases from V and 0 from J, leaving 8 bases between them.

This clonotype was found many times. This chain joins TRBV15 and TRBJ2-6; TRBD2 is a possible D gene (5 bases). With 1 base removed from V and 2 bases from J, the gap between germline ends came to 15 bases. Per the germline V gene, CDR1 is LNHNV and CDR2 is YYDKDF (reference sequence). This CDR3 spans 18 amino acids. CDR3 bases: TGTGCCACCAGCAGAGCCCCAATTAGTAGCGCTGGGGCCAACGTCCTGACTTTC. This translates into CATSRAPISSAGANVLTF.

In this sample, this clonotype turned up many times. The chain couples TRBV29-1 to TRBJ2-2; the match to TRBD2 covers 10 bases. This CDR3 is 14 amino acids long. J lost 8 bases, V lost 4 bases, and 7 bases had no gene match. Germline-derived CDR1 and CDR2 are SQVTM and ANQGSEA. The CDR3 region has the DNA TGCAGCGTTGGTTCTAGCGGGAGTACAGGGGAGCTGTTTTTT. Translating it yields CSVGSSGSTGELFF.

This clonotype has a handful of counts. The V and J genes are TRBV9 and TRBJ2-1; no clear D gene. V lost 0 bases, J lost 7 bases, and 11 bases lay in between. The CDR3 is made up of 14 amino acids. Germline CDR1 SGDLS, CDR2 YYNGEE. This CDR3 is CASSVGGLGNEQFF. The CDR3 coding sequence is TGTGCCAGCAGCGTAGGAGGTTTGGGGAATGAGCAGTTCTTC.

This clonotype was recorded at least ten times. The J gene is TRBJ2-1, the V gene TRBV3-1; 12 nucleotides align to TRBD2. Germline assignment: CDR1 LGHDT and CDR2 YNNKEL (reference sequence). The CDR3 runs 18 residues. V trimming: 3 bases; J trimming: 4 bases; junction bases outside the gene matches: 10. CDR3 protein: CASSQGLAGALNYNEQFF. DNA of the CDR3: TGTGCCAGCAGCCAGGGACTAGCGGGCGCTCTTAATTACAATGAGCAGTTCTTC.

In its sample, this clonotype was seen a few times. The V gene is TRBV14, the J gene TRBJ2-6, with unresolved D. The CDR3 length is 15 residues. Germline V gene sequence: CDR1 SGHDN, CDR2 FVKESK. Trimming removed 0 bases from V and 2 bases from J, with 5 bases in between. Written as DNA, the CDR3 is TGTGCCAGCAGCCAAGATGAGCCTGGGGCCAACGTCCTGACTTTC. As protein: CASSQDEPGANVLTF.

Concerning this clonotype: Since a much larger clone is just one base distant, this may be a read error. J is TRBJ2-2 and V is TRBV11-2; possible D gene TRBD1, 6 bases. The CDR3 runs to 16 residues. The germline V gene encodes CDR1 SGHAT and CDR2 FQNNGV. Trimming shortened V by 2 bases and J by 1 base, and 11 bases separated the two germline ends. CDR3 sequence reads: CASSLRGTRNTGELFF. The CDR3 DNA is TGTGCCAGCAGCTTAAGGGGGACAAGGAACACCGGGGAGCTGTTTTTT.

Ten or more counts support this clonotype. This rearrangement joins TRBV6-2 or TRBV6-3 to TRBJ1-1; D gene unclear. CDR3 length: 15 amino acids. V lost 1 base to trimming and J lost 1 base, with 10 bases between them. Germline V gives CDR1 MNHEY, CDR2 SVGEGT. The CDR3, as DNA: TGTGCCAGCAGTTACTATGGCCGGACGAACACTGAAGCTTTCTTT. Translation gives CASSYYGRTNTEAFF.

In its sample, this clonotype was seen many times. This sequence joins TRBV5-1 and TRBJ2-7; the match to TRBD2 covers 7 bases. Germline CDR1 SGHRS, CDR2 YFSETQ. There are 14 residues in the CDR3. The CDR3 region has the DNA TGTGCCAGCAGCTTGGCTAGCGGATCCTACGAGCAGTACGTC. Translation: CASSLASGSYEQYV.

This clonotype showed up many times. The chain carries TRBV7-2 and TRBJ2-7; possibly TRBD2 for D (6 bases). The germline V gene encodes CDR1 SGHTA and CDR2 FQGNSA. V was cut by 1 base and J by 3 bases, with 10 bases left in between. This CDR3 has 14 residues. The CDR3 DNA reads TGTGCCAGCAGCTTAGTGGAGGGCTTCTACGAGCAGTACTTC. Protein sequence: CASSLVEGFYEQYF.

V is TRBV20-1 and J is TRBJ2-7; TRBD2 aligns across 10 bases. The length of the CDR3 is 17 residues. J was trimmed by 4 bases and V by 0 bases; bases with no gene match: 12. Germline CDR1 and CDR2: DFQATT and SNEGSKA (reference sequence). The CDR3 protein is CSARDPKGSGRRYEQYF. In DNA, the CDR3 is TGCAGTGCTAGAGATCCCAAGGGTAGCGGGAGGAGGTACGAGCAGTACTTC.

This clonotype was observed many times. The J gene is TRBJ2-3, the V gene TRBV5-6, with TRBD2 as a possible D gene (6 bases). CDR1 SGHDT and CDR2 YYEEEE come from the germline V gene. The V end was cut by 4 bases, the J end by 6 bases, with 12 bases between. This CDR3 has 13 amino acids. The CDR3 DNA is TGTGCCAGCAGCACGGGAGTGGCCGATACGCAGTATTTT. Its translation: CASSTGVADTQYF.

This clonotype has a count of ten or more. The chain combines TRBV12-3 or TRBV12-4 with TRBJ2-5; D is possibly TRBD1 (5 bases). The CDR3 is 11 residues long. Trimming removed 10 bases at V and 11 bases at J, with 17 bases between. The CDR3 protein is CAIQDGRAQYF. The DNA for the CDR3 is TGTGCCATACAGGACGGCAGAGCGCAGTACTTC.

This clonotype showed up many times. This chain links TRBV29-1 with TRBJ1-2; 7 nucleotides agree with TRBD1. Germline lookup yields CDR1 SQVTM and CDR2 ANQGSEA. Losses at the gene ends were 4 bases for V and 7 bases for J; bases not matched to a gene: 6. The CDR3 has 12 residues. The CDR3 here is CSVGGQASGYTF. CDR3 coding DNA: TGCAGCGTTGGTGGACAGGCGTCTGGCTACACCTTC. The full variable domain, completed using reference TRBV29-1 and TRBJ1-2, is SAVISQKPSRDICQRGTSLTIQCQVDSQVTMMFWYRQQPGQSLTLIATANQGSEATYESGFVIDKFPISRPNLTFSTLTVSNMSPEDSSIYLCSVGGQASGYTFGSGTRLTVV.

This clonotype was detected a few times. The rearrangement uses TRBV29-1 and TRBJ2-2; D not resolved. This CDR3 comprises 12 residues. The germline CDR1 and CDR2 sequences are SQVTM and ANQGSEA. V lost 4 bases to trimming and J lost 4 bases, with 7 bases between them. CDR3 sequence (DNA): TGCAGCGTTGGAATCCCCACCGGGGAGCTGTTTTTT. As protein: CSVGIPTGELFF.